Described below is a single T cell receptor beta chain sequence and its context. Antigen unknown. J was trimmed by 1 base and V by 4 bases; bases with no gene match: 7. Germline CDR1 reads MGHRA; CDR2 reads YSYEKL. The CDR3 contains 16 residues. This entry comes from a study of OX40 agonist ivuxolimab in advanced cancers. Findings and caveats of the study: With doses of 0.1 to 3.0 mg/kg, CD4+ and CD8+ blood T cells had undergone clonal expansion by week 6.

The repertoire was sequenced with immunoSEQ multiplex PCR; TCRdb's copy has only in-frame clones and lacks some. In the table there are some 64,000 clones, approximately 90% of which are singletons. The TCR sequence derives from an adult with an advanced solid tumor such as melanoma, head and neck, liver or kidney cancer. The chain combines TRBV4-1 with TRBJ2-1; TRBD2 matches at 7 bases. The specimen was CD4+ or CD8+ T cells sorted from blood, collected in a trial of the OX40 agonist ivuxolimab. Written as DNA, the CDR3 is TGCGCCAGCAGCCCCCCATTTAGCGGGTCCTACAATGAGCAGTTCTTC. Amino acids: CASSPPFSGSYNEQFF.